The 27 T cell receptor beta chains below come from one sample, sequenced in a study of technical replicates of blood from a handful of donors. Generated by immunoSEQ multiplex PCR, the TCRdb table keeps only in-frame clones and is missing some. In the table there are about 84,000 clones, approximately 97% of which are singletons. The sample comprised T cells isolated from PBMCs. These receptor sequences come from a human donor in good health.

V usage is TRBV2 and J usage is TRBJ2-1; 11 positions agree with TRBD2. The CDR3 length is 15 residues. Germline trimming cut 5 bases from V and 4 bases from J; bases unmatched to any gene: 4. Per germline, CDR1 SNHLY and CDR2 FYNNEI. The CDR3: CASSTGTSGYNEQFF. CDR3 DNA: TGTGCCAGCAGTACCGGGACTAGCGGATACAATGAGCAGTTCTTC.

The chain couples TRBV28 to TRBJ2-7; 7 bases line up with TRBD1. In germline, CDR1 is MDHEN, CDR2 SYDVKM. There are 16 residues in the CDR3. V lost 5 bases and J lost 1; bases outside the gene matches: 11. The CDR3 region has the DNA TGTGCCAGCAGTATTACCCGGGGACAGTTTTCCTACGAGCAGTACTTC. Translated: CASSITRGQFSYEQYF.

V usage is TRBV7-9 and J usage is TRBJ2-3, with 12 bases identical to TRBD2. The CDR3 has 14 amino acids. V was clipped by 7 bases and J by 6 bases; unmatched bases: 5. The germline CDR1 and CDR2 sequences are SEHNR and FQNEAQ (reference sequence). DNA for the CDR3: TGTGCCAGCACCCGACTAGCGGGGGCCGATACGCAGTATTTT. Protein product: CASTRLAGADTQYF.

The CDR3 loop is CASSPRSGGNQPQHF. The CDR3 coding sequence is TGTGCCAGCAGCCCCCGGAGCGGGGGCAATCAGCCCCAGCATTTT. The gene calls are TRBV7-9 and TRBJ1-5; D unresolved. V lost 5 bases, J lost 2 bases, and 13 bases lay in between. The CDR3 is made up of 15 amino acids. Germline V gene sequence: CDR1 SEHNR, CDR2 FQNEAQ (reference sequence).

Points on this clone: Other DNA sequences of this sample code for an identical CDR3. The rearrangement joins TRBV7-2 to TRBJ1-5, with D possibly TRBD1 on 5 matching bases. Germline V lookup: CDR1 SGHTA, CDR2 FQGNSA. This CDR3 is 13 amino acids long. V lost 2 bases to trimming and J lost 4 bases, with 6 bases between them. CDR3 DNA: TGTGCCAGCAGCTTACAGGGAAATCAGCCCCAGCATTTT. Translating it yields CASSLQGNQPQHF.

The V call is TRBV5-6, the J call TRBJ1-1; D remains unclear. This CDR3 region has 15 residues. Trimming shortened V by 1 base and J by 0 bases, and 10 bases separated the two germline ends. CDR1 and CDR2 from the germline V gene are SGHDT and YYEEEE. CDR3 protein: CASSLTGYLNTEAFF. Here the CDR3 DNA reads TGTGCCAGCAGCTTGACGGGGTATTTGAACACTGAAGCTTTCTTT.

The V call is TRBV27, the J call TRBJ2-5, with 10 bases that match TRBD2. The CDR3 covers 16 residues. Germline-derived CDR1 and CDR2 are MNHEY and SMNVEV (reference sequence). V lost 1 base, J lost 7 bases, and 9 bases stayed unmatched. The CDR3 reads CASSLWASGSLVTQYF. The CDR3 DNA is TGTGCCAGCAGTTTATGGGCTAGCGGGAGCTTGGTGACCCAGTACTTC.

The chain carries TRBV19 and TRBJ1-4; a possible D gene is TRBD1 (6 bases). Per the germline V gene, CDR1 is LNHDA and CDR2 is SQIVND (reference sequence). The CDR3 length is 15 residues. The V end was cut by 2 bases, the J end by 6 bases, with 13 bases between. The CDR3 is CASSIQGTNYEKLFF. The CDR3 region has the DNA TGTGCCAGTAGTATACAGGGGACTAATTATGAAAAACTGTTTTTT.

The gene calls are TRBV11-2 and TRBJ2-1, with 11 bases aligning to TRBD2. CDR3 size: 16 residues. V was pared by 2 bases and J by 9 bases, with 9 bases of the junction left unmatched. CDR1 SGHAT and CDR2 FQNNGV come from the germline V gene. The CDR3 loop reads CASSLSLASGGTEQFF. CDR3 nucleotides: TGTGCCAGCAGCTTAAGTTTGGCTAGCGGGGGGACTGAGCAGTTCTTC.

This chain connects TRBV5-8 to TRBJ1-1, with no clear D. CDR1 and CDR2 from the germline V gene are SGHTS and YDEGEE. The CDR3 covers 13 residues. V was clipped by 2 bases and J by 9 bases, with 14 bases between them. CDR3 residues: CASSLVPGRQAFF. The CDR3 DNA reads TGTGCCAGCAGCTTAGTCCCGGGTCGGCAAGCTTTCTTT.

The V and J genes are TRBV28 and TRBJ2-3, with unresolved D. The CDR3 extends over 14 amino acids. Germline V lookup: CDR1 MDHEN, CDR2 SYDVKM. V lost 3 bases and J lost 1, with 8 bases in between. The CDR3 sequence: CASSFQVGTDTQYF. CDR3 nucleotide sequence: TGTGCCAGCAGTTTCCAGGTGGGCACAGATACGCAGTATTTT.

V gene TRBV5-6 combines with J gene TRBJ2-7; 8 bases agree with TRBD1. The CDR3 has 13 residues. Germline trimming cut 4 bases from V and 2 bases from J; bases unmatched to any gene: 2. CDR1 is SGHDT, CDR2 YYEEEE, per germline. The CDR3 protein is CASSGTGTYEQYF. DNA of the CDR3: TGTGCCAGCAGCGGGACAGGTACCTACGAGCAGTACTTC.

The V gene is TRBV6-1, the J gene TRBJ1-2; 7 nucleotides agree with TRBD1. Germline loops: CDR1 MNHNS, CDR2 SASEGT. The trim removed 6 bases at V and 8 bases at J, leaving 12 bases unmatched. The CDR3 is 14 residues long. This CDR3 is CASSGAEGARGYTF. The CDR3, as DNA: TGTGCCAGCAGCGGTGCAGAGGGGGCGCGAGGCTACACCTTC.

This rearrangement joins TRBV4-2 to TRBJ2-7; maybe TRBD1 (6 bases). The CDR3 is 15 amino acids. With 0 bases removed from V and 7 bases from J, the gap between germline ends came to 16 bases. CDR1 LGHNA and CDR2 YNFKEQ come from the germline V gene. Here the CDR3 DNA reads TGTGCCAGCAGCCAAGATACACAGGGTCCGAGGGAGCAGTACTTC. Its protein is CASSQDTQGPREQYF.

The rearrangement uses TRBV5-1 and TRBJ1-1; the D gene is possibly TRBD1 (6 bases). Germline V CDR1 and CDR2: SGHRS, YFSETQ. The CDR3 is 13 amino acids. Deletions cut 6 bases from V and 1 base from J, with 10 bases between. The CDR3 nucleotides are TGCGCCAGCAACCTACAGGGGAACACTGAAGCTTTCTTT. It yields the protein CASNLQGNTEAFF.

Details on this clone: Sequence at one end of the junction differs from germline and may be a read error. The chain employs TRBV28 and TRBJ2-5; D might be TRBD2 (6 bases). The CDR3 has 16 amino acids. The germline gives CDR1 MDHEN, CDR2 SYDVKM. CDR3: CASSSHAEKGLLLGDF. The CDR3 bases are TGTGCCAGCAGTTCCCACGCCGAAAAGGGACTCCTACTGGGTGACTTC.

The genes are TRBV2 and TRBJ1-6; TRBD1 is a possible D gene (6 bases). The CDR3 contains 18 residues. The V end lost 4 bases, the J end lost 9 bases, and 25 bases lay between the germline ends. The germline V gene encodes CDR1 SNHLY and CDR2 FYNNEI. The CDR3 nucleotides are TGTGCCAGCAGTGTAATAGCGGGACATCAAATGGGGCTTTCACCCCTCCACTTT. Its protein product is CASSVIAGHQMGLSPLHF.

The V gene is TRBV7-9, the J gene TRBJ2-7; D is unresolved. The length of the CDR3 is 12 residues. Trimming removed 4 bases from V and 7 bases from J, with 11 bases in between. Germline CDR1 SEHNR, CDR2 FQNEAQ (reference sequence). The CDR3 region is CASSSEAREQYF. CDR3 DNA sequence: TGTGCCAGCAGCTCCGAGGCCCGGGAGCAGTACTTC.

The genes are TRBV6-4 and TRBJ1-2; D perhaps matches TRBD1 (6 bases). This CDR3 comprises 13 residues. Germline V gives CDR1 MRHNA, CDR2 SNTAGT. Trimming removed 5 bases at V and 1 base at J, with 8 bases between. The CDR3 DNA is TGTGCCAGCAGTACAGGGTTTAACTATGGCTACACCTTC. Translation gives CASSTGFNYGYTF.

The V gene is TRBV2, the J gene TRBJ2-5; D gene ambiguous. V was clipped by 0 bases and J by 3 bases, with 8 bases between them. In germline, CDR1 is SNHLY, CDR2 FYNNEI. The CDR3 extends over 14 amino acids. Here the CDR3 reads CASSEAGLEETQYF. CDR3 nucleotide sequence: TGTGCCAGCAGTGAAGCAGGCCTAGAAGAGACCCAGTACTTC.

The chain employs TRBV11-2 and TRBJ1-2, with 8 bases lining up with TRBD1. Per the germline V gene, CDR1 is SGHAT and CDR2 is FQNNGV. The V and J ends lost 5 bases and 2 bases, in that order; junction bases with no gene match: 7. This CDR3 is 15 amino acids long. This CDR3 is CASSHYRDRNYGYTF. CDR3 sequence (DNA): TGTGCCAGCAGCCACTACCGGGACAGGAACTATGGCTACACCTTC.

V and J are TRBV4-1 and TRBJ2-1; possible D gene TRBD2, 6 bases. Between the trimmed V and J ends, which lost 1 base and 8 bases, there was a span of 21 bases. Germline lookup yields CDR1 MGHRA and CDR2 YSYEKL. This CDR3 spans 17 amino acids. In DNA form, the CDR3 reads TGCGCCAGCAGCCAAGGACCACCGGGACTCCTCACCCATGAGCAGTTCTTC. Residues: CASSQGPPGLLTHEQFF.

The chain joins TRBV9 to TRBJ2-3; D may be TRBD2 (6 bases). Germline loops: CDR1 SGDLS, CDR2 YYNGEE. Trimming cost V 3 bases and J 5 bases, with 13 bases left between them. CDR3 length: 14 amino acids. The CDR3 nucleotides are TGTGCCAGCAGCGGCGGGACGGCGGGAGATACGCAGTATTTT. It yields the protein CASSGGTAGDTQYF.

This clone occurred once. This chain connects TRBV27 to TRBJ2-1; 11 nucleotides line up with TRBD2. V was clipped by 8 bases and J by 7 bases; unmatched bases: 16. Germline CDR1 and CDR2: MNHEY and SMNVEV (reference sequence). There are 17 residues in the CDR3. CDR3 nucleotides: TGTGCCAGCGGTAGGGGGACTAGCGGAACCCGGGGGAATGAGCAGTTCTTC. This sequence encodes CASGRGTSGTRGNEQFF.

DNA for the CDR3: TGCGCCAGCAGCCAAGCAGGGACACGGGCGCAGGGCTACACCTTC. This gives the protein CASSQAGTRAQGYTF. This chain links TRBV4-1 with TRBJ1-2, with D possibly TRBD1 on 6 matching bases. Trimming removed 1 base at V and 8 bases at J, with 17 bases between. Germline CDR1 is MGHRA and CDR2 is YSYEKL. The CDR3 runs 15 residues.

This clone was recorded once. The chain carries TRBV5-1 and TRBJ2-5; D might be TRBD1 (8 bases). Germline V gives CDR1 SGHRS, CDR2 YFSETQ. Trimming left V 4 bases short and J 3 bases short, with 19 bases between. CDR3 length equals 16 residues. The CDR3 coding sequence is TGCGCCAGCAGCCCTCACAGGGGGGGGCCAGAAGAGACCCAGTACTTC. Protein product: CASSPHRGGPEETQYF.

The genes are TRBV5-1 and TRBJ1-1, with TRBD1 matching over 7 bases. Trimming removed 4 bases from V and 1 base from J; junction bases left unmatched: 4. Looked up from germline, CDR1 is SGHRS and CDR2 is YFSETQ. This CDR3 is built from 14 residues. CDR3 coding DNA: TGCGCCAGCAGCCCCAGGGGGTCGAACACTGAAGCTTTCTTT. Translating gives CASSPRGSNTEAFF.